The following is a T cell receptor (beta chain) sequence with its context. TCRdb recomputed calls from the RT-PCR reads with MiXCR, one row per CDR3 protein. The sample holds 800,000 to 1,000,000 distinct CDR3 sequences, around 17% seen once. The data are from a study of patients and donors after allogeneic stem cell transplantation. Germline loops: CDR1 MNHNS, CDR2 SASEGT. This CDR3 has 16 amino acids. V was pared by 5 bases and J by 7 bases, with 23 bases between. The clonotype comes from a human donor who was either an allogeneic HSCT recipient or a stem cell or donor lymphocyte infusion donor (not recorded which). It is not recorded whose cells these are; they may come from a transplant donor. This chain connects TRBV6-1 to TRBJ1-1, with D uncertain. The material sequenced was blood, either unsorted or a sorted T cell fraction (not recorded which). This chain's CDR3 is CASSRRRAGGQDEAFF. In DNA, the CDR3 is TGTGCCAGCAGTAGACGGCGGGCTGGAGGCCAGGATGAAGCTTTCTTT.